Listed here is a single TCR beta chain. The CDR3 contains 14 residues. Germline V gene lookup returns CDR1 SGHNT and CDR2 YYREEE (reference sequence). Trimming removed 0 bases at V and 4 bases at J, with 11 bases between. These data belong to a study of pediatric ulcerative colitis. Profiled with immunoSEQ multiplex PCR; TCRdb holds only in-frame clones, not every one. The sample lists 45,000 to 75,000 clones, 85% to 90% occurring once. The origin of this receptor is a boy aged 5-17 years who was a control in a study of pediatric ulcerative colitis. Material for sequencing was blood. J is TRBJ2-7 and V is TRBV5-4; D uncertain. The CDR3 DNA reads TGTGCCAGCAGCTTGGAACTCCCCGGGTACGAGCAGTACTTC. As protein: CASSLELPGYEQYF.